The 30 T cell receptor beta chains reported below all come from one sample, sequenced in a study of HIV-infected children after antiretroviral therapy interruption. Treatment specified: PENTA 11 planned treatment interruption arm or continuous ART arm. A 3' RACE protocol on RNA, with unique molecular identifiers, produced the TCR library. TCRdb re-analysed the 3' RACE reads in MiXCR, keeping a single row per CDR3 protein. The table has several thousand distinct CDR3 sequences, 16% seen once. The sequenced sample was CD45RO+ CD8+ T cells from PBMCs, pooled from several time points, obtained from a donor given antiretroviral therapy, either interrupted or continuous. Subset reported: memory CD8+ CD45RO+ CD45RA- T cells. Every receptor here comes from a pool of human donors with HIV.

By sample fraction, this clonotype is medium-sized. The chain combines TRBV28 with TRBJ2-3; no clear D gene. In germline, CDR1 is MDHEN, CDR2 SYDVKM. The CDR3 consists of 12 residues. The V and J ends lost 6 bases and 6 bases respectively, with 10 bases between them. The CDR3 sequence is CASSQDGDTQYF. The CDR3 DNA follows: TGTGCCAGCAGCCAGGACGGTGATACGCAGTATTTT.

This clonotype has ten or more counts. The CDR3 region is CSVQGSGASYNEQFF. In nucleotides, the CDR3 is TGCAGCGTTCAGGGTAGCGGGGCCTCCTACAATGAGCAGTTCTTC. This chain links TRBV29-1 with TRBJ2-1; 8 bases map to TRBD2. Unmatched junction bases numbered 6, after V lost 5 bases and J lost 0 bases. Germline lookup yields CDR1 SQVTM and CDR2 ANQGSEA. CDR3 length: 15 residues.

This clonotype appeared many times. The V call is TRBV10-3, the J call TRBJ2-7, with unresolved D. V lost 8 bases and J lost 6, with 14 bases in between. The CDR3 runs to 12 residues. Germline assignment: CDR1 ENHRY and CDR2 SYGVKD. For the CDR3, the DNA is TGTGCCATCGCCCCAAGGGCAGTCGAGCAGTACTTC. Translating it yields CAIAPRAVEQYF.

This clonotype was found many times. The chain links TRBV20-1 to TRBJ1-1, with TRBD1 identical over 9 bases. V gave up 0 bases and J gave up 9 bases; unmatched junction bases: 2. Looked up from germline, CDR1 is DFQATT and CDR2 is SNEGSKA (reference sequence). The CDR3 runs 12 residues. CDR3 loop: CSAREDRGKAFF. The CDR3 DNA sequence: TGCAGTGCTAGAGAGGACAGGGGCAAAGCTTTCTTT.

Here the CDR3 DNA reads TGCGCCAGCAGCCCCCGTGGGCTAGCGGGGGGAGATACGCAGTATTTT. The encoded protein is CASSPRGLAGGDTQYF. V and J are TRBV5-1 and TRBJ2-3; 11 bases map to TRBD2. This CDR3 comprises 16 residues. Germline V lookup: CDR1 SGHRS, CDR2 YFSETQ. The ends lost 4 bases at V and 5 bases at J; junction bases unmatched: 9.

The chain recombines TRBV12-3 or TRBV12-4 with TRBJ2-7; weak D call: TRBD2 (5 bases). The CDR3 is made up of 13 amino acids. Trimming pared 3 bases from V and 6 bases from J, leaving 12 bases between. CDR3 in amino acids: CASSLIGSGEQYV. The CDR3 nucleotides read TGTGCCAGCAGTTTGATTGGGAGTGGCGAGCAGTACGTC.

This clonotype was seen ten or more times. The rearrangement uses TRBV12-3 or TRBV12-4 and TRBJ1-2; D remains ambiguous. The CDR3 consists of 18 residues. V lost 5 bases and J lost 6, with 28 bases in between. As DNA, the CDR3 is TGTGCCAGCAGTAAAATTAGGGCAGTAAGGACCCTCGGGAATGGCTACACCTTC. It is translated as CASSKIRAVRTLGNGYTF.

This clonotype was found a few times. The V and J genes are TRBV18 and TRBJ2-3, with D maybe TRBD1 (6 bases). The CDR3 loop spans 16 amino acids. Per the germline V gene, CDR1 is KGHSH and CDR2 is LQKENI. V lost 3 bases and J lost 0, with 13 bases in between. Here the CDR3 DNA reads TGTGCCAGCTCACCCCGGACAGTTTCTAGCACAGATACGCAGTATTTT. The encoded protein is CASSPRTVSSTDTQYF.

This clonotype counts as medium-sized (0.01 to 0.1%). The V call is TRBV20-1, the J call TRBJ1-2; TRBD1 is a possible D gene (5 bases). Trimming left V 6 bases short and J 3 bases short, with 14 bases between. The germline gives CDR1 DFQATT, CDR2 SNEGSKA (reference sequence). The CDR3 has 13 amino acids. Here the CDR3 reads CSAHGAEYYGYTF. In DNA form, the CDR3 reads TGCAGTGCCCACGGGGCAGAGTACTATGGCTACACCTTC.

The CDR3 is CASSLAQGTYEQYF. CDR3 DNA: TGTGCCAGCAGCTTAGCCCAGGGGACCTACGAGCAGTACTTC. The chain combines TRBV11-2 with TRBJ2-7, with D perhaps matching TRBD1 (6 bases). Germline loops: CDR1 SGHAT, CDR2 FQNNGV. The CDR3 is made up of 14 amino acids. V shed 1 base and J shed 2 bases, with 9 bases lying between them.

This clonotype came up a few times. The chain joins TRBV29-1 to TRBJ1-1; the match to TRBD1 covers 10 bases. This CDR3 has 14 amino acids. The trim removed 3 bases at V and 1 base at J, leaving 2 bases unmatched. Germline CDR1 and CDR2: SQVTM and ANQGSEA. The CDR3 region has the DNA TGCAGCGTTGACAGACAGGGGGCGAACACTGAAGCTTTCTTT. It codes for CSVDRQGANTEAFF.

In its sample, this clonotype was seen many times. The chain links TRBV2 to TRBJ2-1, with D tentatively TRBD2 (6 bases). V dropped 8 bases and J dropped 5 bases, with 13 bases sitting between them. The CDR3 has 13 residues. Germline loops: CDR1 SNHLY, CDR2 FYNNEI. This CDR3 is CASQNWGDNEQFF. The CDR3 DNA is TGTGCCAGCCAAAACTGGGGGGACAATGAGCAGTTCTTC. Drawing the rest from reference TRBV2 and TRBJ2-1, the complete variable domain is EPEVTQTPSHQVTQMGQEVILRCVPISNHLYFYWYRQILGQKVEFLVSFYNNEISEKSEIFDDQFSVERPDGSNFTLKIRSTKLEDSAMYFCASQNWGDNEQFFGPGTRLTVL.

This clonotype was seen a few times. The genes are TRBV30 and TRBJ2-2, with D hard to call. Germline V gives CDR1 GTSNPN, CDR2 SVGIG (reference sequence). The CDR3 has 14 residues. With 0 bases removed from V and 4 bases from J, the gap between germline ends came to 9 bases. CDR3 sequence (DNA): TGTGCCTGGAGTGTTGCGGCGATCACCGGGGAGCTGTTTTTT. Residues: CAWSVAAITGELFF.

This clonotype was found many times. The chain uses TRBV20-1 and TRBJ2-1; weak D call: TRBD2 (5 bases). V shed 5 bases and J shed 4 bases, with 21 bases lying between them. The germline gives CDR1 DFQATT, CDR2 SNEGSKA (reference sequence). The CDR3 covers 16 residues. CDR3 loop: CSAPERILGIYNEQFF. The CDR3 region has the DNA TGCAGTGCTCCCGAGCGGATCTTGGGTATATACAATGAGCAGTTCTTC.

This clonotype was seen at least ten times. The chain employs TRBV7-3 and TRBJ2-2; D remains ambiguous. CDR1 is SGHTA and CDR2 is FQGTGA in the germline V gene. The ends were cut back, 0 bases at V and 3 bases at J, with 5 bases in the middle. The CDR3 spans 14 residues. CDR3 region: CASSLTLDTGELFF. The CDR3, as DNA: TGTGCCAGCAGCTTAACTTTGGACACCGGGGAGCTGTTTTTT. Variable domain in full (rest from reference TRBV7-3 and TRBJ2-2): GAGVSQTPSNKVTEKGKYVELRCDPISGHTALYWYRQSLGQGPEFLIYFQGTGAADDSGLPNDRFFAVRPEGSVSTLKIQRTERGDSAVYLCASSLTLDTGELFFGEGSRLTVL.

This clonotype came up many times. The chain uses TRBV3-1 and TRBJ1-1, with no clear D. The germline CDR1 and CDR2 sequences are LGHDT and YNNKEL (reference sequence). Trimming shortened V by 3 bases and J by 1 base, and 6 bases separated the two germline ends. The length of the CDR3 is 13 residues. The chain's CDR3 is CASSQRQNTEAFF. The CDR3 nucleotides read TGTGCCAGCAGCCAGAGGCAGAACACTGAAGCTTTCTTT.

The gene calls are TRBV27 and TRBJ2-1; D is possibly TRBD1 or TRBD2 (5 bases each). The CDR3 is 16 residues long. The V end was cut by 7 bases, the J end by 0 bases, with 16 bases between. Per the germline V gene, CDR1 is MNHEY and CDR2 is SMNVEV (reference sequence). CDR3 loop: CASKQGVGLSYNEQFF. CDR3 coding DNA: TGTGCCAGCAAGCAGGGAGTGGGTCTCTCCTACAATGAGCAGTTCTTC.

By proportion, this clonotype is medium-sized. The gene calls are TRBV5-1 and TRBJ1-5; D not certain. Germline V gives CDR1 SGHRS, CDR2 YFSETQ. The CDR3 loop spans 13 amino acids. Between the trimmed V and J ends, which lost 0 bases and 3 bases, there was a span of 4 bases. The CDR3 protein is CASSLGTNQPQHF. DNA for the CDR3: TGCGCCAGCAGCTTGGGTACCAATCAGCCCCAGCATTTT.

This clonotype was seen repeatedly, ten times or more. V is TRBV28 and J is TRBJ2-7; D may match TRBD1 or TRBD2 (6 bases each). V lost 4 bases and J lost 0, with 25 bases in between. The CDR3 runs 19 residues. The V gene's germline CDR1 is MDHEN and CDR2 SYDVKM. The CDR3 DNA reads TGTGCCAGCAGTTCTCCGACTGGGGGGCGGCAGACGAGCTCCTACGAGCAGTACTTC. Translated, it gives CASSSPTGGRQTSSYEQYF.

This clonotype was seen ten or more times. V gene TRBV11-2 combines with J gene TRBJ1-1; D is perhaps TRBD1 (5 bases). V dropped 3 bases and J dropped 1 base, with 18 bases sitting between them. Looked up from germline, CDR1 is SGHAT and CDR2 is FQNNGV. The CDR3 runs to 17 residues. CDR3 in amino acids: CASSFRSGNGPNTEAFF. The CDR3 DNA follows: TGTGCCAGCAGCTTTCGTTCAGGGAATGGGCCGAACACTGAAGCTTTCTTT.

The chain couples TRBV6-5 to TRBJ2-4; tentatively, D is TRBD1 or TRBD2 (5 bases each). V lost 2 bases and J 0 bases, leaving 14 bases between the germline ends. Germline CDR1 MNHEY, CDR2 SVGAGI. The CDR3 has 17 amino acids. The CDR3 region has the DNA TGTGCCAGCAGTTACACGGGGACGGACCTAGCCAAAAACATTCAGTACTTC. It specifies CASSYTGTDLAKNIQYF.

The table lists this clonotype with many counts. This chain uses TRBV19 with TRBJ2-1, with D perhaps being TRBD1 or TRBD2 (5 bases each). Germline V gene sequence: CDR1 LNHDA, CDR2 SQIVND (reference sequence). Trimming pared 4 bases from V and 4 bases from J, leaving 14 bases between. CDR3 length: 15 residues. The CDR3 region is CASSRGTPAYNEQFF. The CDR3 region has the DNA TGTGCCAGTAGTAGGGGGACCCCCGCGTACAATGAGCAGTTCTTC.

The chain combines TRBV30 with TRBJ2-1; 16 bases line up with TRBD2. V lost 3 bases, J lost 8 bases, and 4 bases stayed unmatched. From germline, CDR1 is GTSNPN and CDR2 SVGIG (reference sequence). The CDR3 consists of 15 residues. The CDR3 DNA reads as TGTGCCTGGAGGCACGGGACTAGCGGGAGGGATGAGCAGTTCTTC. This gives the protein CAWRHGTSGRDEQFF.

This clonotype is medium-sized in the sample. V is TRBV12-3 or TRBV12-4 and J is TRBJ2-3; 9 bases are a match to TRBD2. The CDR3 consists of 13 residues. V lost 3 bases, J lost 6 bases, and 1 base stayed unmatched. Written as DNA, the CDR3 is TGTGCCAGCAGTTTGGCGGGAGGGGATACGCAGTATTTT. Translation: CASSLAGGDTQYF.

This clonotype is medium-sized. The chain links TRBV7-8 to TRBJ2-7; D ambiguous. With 5 bases removed from V and 7 bases from J, the gap between germline ends came to 12 bases. This CDR3 region has 12 residues. CDR1 is SGHVS, CDR2 FQNEAQ, per germline. In nucleotides, the CDR3 is TGTGCCAGCAGCCCAATAAAGGAGGAGCAGTACTTC. The encoded protein is CASSPIKEEQYF.

In its sample, this clonotype was seen once. The chain recombines TRBV12-3 or TRBV12-4 with TRBJ2-2, with D unresolved. The CDR3 extends over 13 amino acids. Between the trimmed V and J ends, which lost 7 bases and 6 bases, there was a span of 12 bases. The CDR3 sequence is CASNRLGPGELFF. CDR3 nucleotide sequence: TGTGCCAGCAACAGACTCGGTCCCGGGGAGCTGTTTTTT.

This clonotype has just a few counts. V is TRBV10-3 and J is TRBJ2-7; no reliable D call. Germline V gives CDR1 ENHRY, CDR2 SYGVKD. The CDR3 loop spans 13 amino acids. V was shortened by 2 bases and J by 0 bases, with 5 bases between the two germline ends. Here the CDR3 DNA reads TGTGCCATCAGTGAGACGAGCTCCTACGAGCAGTACTTC. It specifies CAISETSSYEQYF.

The chain uses TRBV4-2 and TRBJ2-5; no definite D call. Germline CDR1 reads LGHNA; CDR2 reads YNFKEQ. The CDR3 length is 16 residues. V was trimmed by 5 bases and J by 1 base, leaving 17 bases between them. The CDR3 is CASSYFLDGPQETQYF. The CDR3 nucleotides read TGTGCCAGCAGCTACTTTCTCGACGGGCCCCAAGAGACCCAGTACTTC.

This clonotype was observed at least ten times. The V gene is TRBV5-1, the J gene TRBJ2-2; TRBD1 is a possible D gene (5 bases). Germline values: CDR1 SGHRS, CDR2 YFSETQ. Trimming removed 0 bases from V and 7 bases from J, with 10 bases in between. CDR3 length equals 14 residues. CDR3 in amino acids: CASSLDRTGGELFF. As DNA, the CDR3 is TGCGCCAGCAGCTTGGACAGGACGGGCGGGGAGCTGTTTTTT. The complete variable domain, with remaining parts taken from reference TRBV5-1 and TRBJ2-2, reads KAGVTQTPRYLIKTRGQQVTLSCSPISGHRSVSWYQQTPGQGLQFLFEYFSETQRNKGNFPGRFSGRQFSNSRSEMNVSTLELGDSALYLCASSLDRTGGELFFGEGSRLTVL.

This clonotype ranks as medium-sized. This chain uses TRBV6-5 with TRBJ2-3; D may correspond to TRBD1 or TRBD2 (6 bases each). This CDR3 spans 14 amino acids. Germline V gene data show CDR1 as MNHEY and CDR2 as SVGAGI. The ends were cut back, 2 bases at V and 1 base at J, with 7 bases in the middle. Here the CDR3 DNA reads TGTGCCAGCAGTTACAGGGGGGGCACAGATACGCAGTATTTT. Translation: CASSYRGGTDTQYF.